The sample holds a few counts of the clone carrying this TCR beta chain. Antigen unknown. The CDR3 has 16 amino acids. V shed 3 bases, J shed 0 bases, and the junction held 5 bases outside the gene matches. CDR1 and CDR2 from the germline V gene are LNHDA and SQIVND (reference sequence). The source of the sample is a study of vaccination and CD4 T cells after COVID-19. Background on the study: Samples after vaccination came a median roughly 74 days past dose two, ranging 14 to 241. The stimulating agents, overlapping spike peptides, came from SARS-CoV-2, HCoV-NL63, HCoV-OC43 and HCoV-229E.

As to treatment: roughly 10-day PBMC culture with coronavirus spike peptide pools or control peptides (ViraFEST assay). Oncomine TCR Beta short-read sequencing was applied to DNA from cultured CD4+ T cells. TCRdb analysed the PCR reads with MiXCR anew, one entry per CDR3 protein. Counted here are some 18,000 distinct CDR3 sequences, approximately 49% occurring once; the ten biggest clones make up 6.5%. The chain couples TRBV19 to TRBJ1-5; 7 positions match TRBD1. The TCR originated in a human donor who had recovered from COVID-19. Sequenced sample: CD4+ T cells from blood, cultured in vitro. In DNA, the CDR3 is TGTGCCAGTAGTATTGAGGGGGCTGCTAGCAATCAGCCCCAGCATTTT. Translated, it gives CASSIEGAASNQPQHF. The full variable domain, its missing parts supplied by reference TRBV19 and TRBJ1-5, is DGGITQSPKYLFRKEGQNVTLSCEQNLNHDAMYWYRQDPGQGLRLIYYSQIVNDFQKGDIAEGYSVSREKKESFPLTVTSAQKNPTAFYLCASSIEGAASNQPQHFGDGTRLSIL.